The following is a T cell receptor beta chain sequence with its context. Antigen: not known. The data belong to a study of cytomegalovirus exposure and HLA in healthy donors. At the level of the study: Later analysis reported that the roughly 120 validation repertoires shared the platform of the roughly 700 first-cohort repertoires.

Assay used: immunoSEQ multiplex PCR; TCRdb lists only in-frame clones, some missing. This table has 150,000 to 200,000 clones, approximately 86% appearing once. Study observations and caveats: Three CMV-associated chains were confirmed in vitro to be specific for CMV antigens. High specificity and sensitivity for cytomegalovirus status were reported for the classifier. Listed as cytomegalovirus-associated were 150 to 200 TCR beta chains.

This CDR3 is 13 amino acids long. CDR1 is MNHEY and CDR2 is SMNVEV in the germline V gene (reference sequence). The V end was cut by 7 bases, the J end by 8 bases, with 14 bases between. The sample taken for sequencing was PBMCs. The chain carries TRBV27 and TRBJ1-4; D ambiguous. The receptor was derived from a woman under 30 in good health and CMV-seronegative. The DNA of the CDR3 is TGTGCCAGCAACTCCGGGGTGGGCGAAAAACTGTTTTTT. Its protein product is CASNSGVGEKLFF.